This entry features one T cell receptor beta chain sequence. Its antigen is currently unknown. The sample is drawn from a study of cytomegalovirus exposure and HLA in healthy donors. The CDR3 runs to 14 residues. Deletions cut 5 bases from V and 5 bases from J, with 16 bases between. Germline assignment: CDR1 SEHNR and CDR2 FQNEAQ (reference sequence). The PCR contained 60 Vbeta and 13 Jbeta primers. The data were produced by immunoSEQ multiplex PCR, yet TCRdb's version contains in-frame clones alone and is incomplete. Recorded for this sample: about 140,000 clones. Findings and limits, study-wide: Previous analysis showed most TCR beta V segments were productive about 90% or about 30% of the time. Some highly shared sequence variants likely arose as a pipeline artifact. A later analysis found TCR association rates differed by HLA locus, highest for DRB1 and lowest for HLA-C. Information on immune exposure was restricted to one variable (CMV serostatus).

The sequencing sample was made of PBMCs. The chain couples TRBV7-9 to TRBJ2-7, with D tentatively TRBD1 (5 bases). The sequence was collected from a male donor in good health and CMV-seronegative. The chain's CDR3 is CASSPVTGAHEQYF. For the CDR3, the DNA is TGTGCCAGCAGCCCCGTGACTGGGGCCCACGAGCAGTACTTC.